Listed here is a single TCR beta chain. Antigen specificity is unknown. The source of the sample is a study of cytomegalovirus exposure and HLA in healthy donors. Study-wide background: Counted in an early data release were roughly 87 million unique TCRs from HLA-typed donors.

Findings and limits, study-wide: Three of the chains that were CMV-associated were confirmed in vitro to be specific for CMV antigens.

With 60 Vbeta and 13 Jbeta primers, the PCR was carried out. The table came from immunoSEQ multiplex PCR; TCRdb's copy has only in-frame clones and leaves some out. The sample lists about 120,000 clones, less than 10% occurring once. This CDR3 is built from 15 residues. With 6 bases removed from V and 5 bases from J, the gap between germline ends came to 14 bases. The V gene's germline CDR1 is WSHSY and CDR2 SAAADI. V usage is TRBV10-2 and J usage is TRBJ2-6; D uncertain. The clonotype was recovered from a woman aged 40-49 years in good health and CMV-seropositive. The specimen sequenced was PBMCs. The CDR3 reads CASSETAARANVLTF. CDR3 sequence (DNA): TGCGCCAGCAGCGAAACGGCGGCTAGGGCCAACGTCCTGACTTTC.